These 18 T cell receptor beta chains came from one sample sequenced in a study of T cell responses to AZD1222 COVID-19 vaccine. Sequencing used immunoSEQ multiplex PCR; TCRdb keeps in-frame clones, though not all of them. This table has roughly 120,000 clones, 88% appearing once. The sequenced sample was peripheral blood, obtained on day 0 of AZD1222 vaccination. Receptor source: an adult in good health.

The V call is TRBV4-1, the J call TRBJ2-1; 7 nucleotides line up with TRBD2. Germline-derived CDR1 and CDR2 are MGHRA and YSYEKL. The V and J ends lost 8 bases and 7 bases, in that order; junction bases with no gene match: 5. The CDR3 totals 12 residues. The CDR3 bases are TGCGCCAGCTCAGGACTAGATAATGAGCAGTTCTTC. Protein product: CASSGLDNEQFF.

V is TRBV14 and J is TRBJ2-2; 7 positions match TRBD1. This CDR3 is 16 amino acids long. After removal of 2 bases from V and 1 base from J, the junction contained 4 bases not matched to a gene. Germline V gene data show CDR1 as SGHDN and CDR2 as FVKESK. The chain's CDR3 is CASSQRQGRNTGELFF. The CDR3 DNA follows: TGTGCCAGCAGCCAACGACAGGGAAGGAACACCGGGGAGCTGTTTTTT.

This chain joins TRBV11-2 and TRBJ2-1; 10 positions match TRBD2. Germline V lookup: CDR1 SGHAT, CDR2 FQNNGV. This CDR3 contains 16 residues. Trimming cost V 3 bases and J 7 bases; bases outside gene matches: 9. The CDR3: CASSFEVGLAVNEQFF. The CDR3 DNA follows: TGTGCCAGCAGCTTCGAGGTAGGACTAGCGGTTAATGAGCAGTTCTTC.

This clone was observed a handful of times. This chain joins TRBV4-1 and TRBJ2-7; TRBD2 is a possible D gene (5 bases). The CDR3 spans 15 residues. Trimming cost V 0 bases and J 0 bases, with 9 bases left between them. In germline, CDR1 is MGHRA, CDR2 YSYEKL. The CDR3 region is CASSQDQGSSYEQYF. As DNA, the CDR3 is TGCGCCAGCAGCCAAGATCAAGGGAGCTCCTACGAGCAGTACTTC.

J is TRBJ1-1 and V is TRBV6-5; no clear D. CDR3 length: 13 residues. Germline V gene lookup returns CDR1 MNHEY and CDR2 SVGAGI. V lost 4 bases to trimming and J lost 0 bases, with 6 bases between them. The CDR3 bases are TGTGCCAGCAGTTTCGACCTGAACACTGAAGCTTTCTTT. This gives the protein CASSFDLNTEAFF.

The chain recombines TRBV5-1 with TRBJ2-5; the D gene is possibly TRBD1 (5 bases). Looked up from germline, CDR1 is SGHRS and CDR2 is YFSETQ. This CDR3 contains 13 residues. The V end was cut by 5 bases, the J end by 1 base, with 9 bases between. CDR3 DNA: TGCGCCAGCAGTCTGGACACCCAAGAGACCCAGTACTTC. This gives the protein CASSLDTQETQYF.

The chain recombines TRBV6-5 with TRBJ1-5; D gene uncertain. There are 11 residues in the CDR3. Germline V lookup: CDR1 MNHEY, CDR2 SVGAGI. V shed 2 bases and J shed 6 bases, with 2 bases lying between them. The CDR3 here is CASSYSQPQHF. CDR3 DNA: TGTGCCAGCAGTTACAGTCAGCCCCAGCATTTT.

This sequence joins TRBV2 and TRBJ2-7; TRBD1 matches 8 bases. After removal of 3 bases from V and 2 bases from J, the junction contained 0 bases not matched to a gene. Per the germline V gene, CDR1 is SNHLY and CDR2 is FYNNEI. The CDR3 consists of 13 residues. CDR3 in amino acids: CASSDRGPYEQYF. CDR3 coding DNA: TGTGCCAGCAGTGACAGGGGGCCCTACGAGCAGTACTTC.

The chain combines TRBV29-1 with TRBJ2-7; D perhaps matches TRBD1 (6 bases). The CDR3 extends over 14 amino acids. The germline gives CDR1 SQVTM, CDR2 ANQGSEA. V was trimmed by 6 bases and J by 2 bases, leaving 17 bases between them. The CDR3 is CSVVSTGNPYEQYF. Here the CDR3 DNA reads TGCAGCGTAGTGTCGACAGGAAACCCCTACGAGCAGTACTTC.

The genes are TRBV11-2 and TRBJ2-3; D might be TRBD2 (5 bases). CDR3 size: 16 residues. Germline loops: CDR1 SGHAT, CDR2 FQNNGV. The V gene lost 5 bases and the J gene lost 2 bases, with 17 bases spanning the gap. The CDR3 reads CASSLYRTGVTDTQYF. For the CDR3, the DNA is TGTGCCAGCAGCCTATACCGGACTGGTGTCACAGATACGCAGTATTTT.

This rearrangement joins TRBV7-7 to TRBJ1-1; no reliable D call. CDR3 length: 13 amino acids. Trimming shortened V by 1 base and J by 1 base, and 4 bases separated the two germline ends. CDR1 and CDR2 from the germline V gene are SSHAT and FNYEAQ (reference sequence). CDR3 DNA: TGTGCCAGCAGCTTAGAAGAGAACACTGAAGCTTTCTTT. This translates into CASSLEENTEAFF.

Here the CDR3 reads CASSQTTGTVFTDTQYF. The CDR3 DNA follows: TGTGCCAGCAGCCAAACAACCGGGACAGTCTTCACAGATACGCAGTATTTT. The chain is built from TRBV3-1 (or the pseudogene TRBV3-2) and TRBJ2-3; TRBD1 matches at 7 bases. CDR3 length: 17 residues. Germline CDR1 reads LGHDT; CDR2 reads YNNKEL (reference sequence). Trimming took 2 bases from V and 2 from J; bases not matched to a gene: 10.

The V and J genes are TRBV6-6 and TRBJ1-5; D unresolved. Trimming pared 8 bases from V and 6 bases from J, leaving 14 bases between. Per the germline V gene, CDR1 is MNHNY and CDR2 is SVGAGI (reference sequence). This CDR3 is built from 13 residues. The CDR3 coding sequence is TGTGCCAGCCTAGGGTCCGGAGGTCAGCCCCAGCATTTT. Amino acid sequence: CASLGSGGQPQHF.

DNA for the CDR3: TGTGCCAGCAGCGTGAATCAGGGTGGGGAGGAAAAACTGTTTTTT. This gives the protein CASSVNQGGEEKLFF. The chain employs TRBV2 and TRBJ1-4, with D possibly matching TRBD1 (5 bases). The V gene lost 6 bases and the J gene lost 8 bases, with 19 bases spanning the gap. Germline V gives CDR1 SNHLY, CDR2 FYNNEI. The CDR3 loop spans 15 amino acids.

The chain links TRBV19 to TRBJ1-1; 9 nucleotides match TRBD1. CDR3 length: 16 residues. Germline-derived CDR1 and CDR2 are LNHDA and SQIVND (reference sequence). V was pared by 6 bases and J by 0 bases, with 8 bases of the junction left unmatched. The CDR3 sequence: CASSPPTGGMNTEAFF. The CDR3 DNA reads as TGTGCCAGTAGCCCCCCGACAGGGGGAATGAACACTGAAGCTTTCTTT.

The CDR3 protein is CASSLEGPGNTEAFF. The CDR3 DNA reads TGCGCCAGCAGCTTGGAGGGTCCGGGTAACACTGAAGCTTTCTTT. The chain links TRBV5-1 to TRBJ1-1; D call uncertain. Germline values: CDR1 SGHRS, CDR2 YFSETQ. The CDR3 totals 15 residues. Deletions cut 0 bases from V and 2 bases from J, with 11 bases between.

In this sample, this clone turned up once. The chain combines TRBV27 with TRBJ2-5, with 11 nucleotides matching TRBD2. The trim removed 3 bases at V and 4 bases at J, leaving 16 bases unmatched. CDR3 length: 19 residues. Germline V lookup: CDR1 MNHEY, CDR2 SMNVEV (reference sequence). The CDR3 nucleotides read TGTGCCAGCAGTTTTAGTAAGGGTATAGCGGGAGGGCCGAGAGAGACCCAGTACTTC. Translating it yields CASSFSKGIAGGPRETQYF.

The chain joins TRBV3-1 (or the pseudogene TRBV3-2) to TRBJ2-1; 12 bases align to TRBD2. The V gene's germline CDR1 is LGHDT and CDR2 YNNKEL (reference sequence). The CDR3 is made up of 15 amino acids. V lost 4 bases and J lost 3; bases outside the gene matches: 1. The CDR3 loop is CASSPTSGGYNEQFF. CDR3 nucleotides: TGTGCCAGCAGCCCGACTAGCGGGGGCTACAATGAGCAGTTCTTC.